These 26 T cell receptor beta chains share one sample of origin, sequenced in a study of blood T cell repertoires in COVID-19. This table comes from immunoSEQ multiplex PCR, and its TCRdb copy is limited to in-frame clones, with some not included. The table includes 250,000 to 300,000 clones, about four fifths detected once. The sequencing sample was made of peripheral blood. Source of these receptors: a man older than 75 with acute or convalescent COVID-19.

The genes are TRBV5-6 and TRBJ2-5; 9 bases fit TRBD1. Germline loops: CDR1 SGHDT, CDR2 YYEEEE. V dropped 0 bases and J dropped 5; count of bases not matched to a gene: 14. The CDR3 covers 18 residues. The CDR3 nucleotides read TGTGCCAGCAGCTTGGGTTTAGTGACAGGGGGACGTGGGGAGACCCAGTACTTC. Protein sequence: CASSLGLVTGGRGETQYF.

The chain uses TRBV24-1 and TRBJ2-1; the match to TRBD2 covers 8 bases. Trimming at V came to 3 bases and at J to 4 bases, leaving 7 bases not matched to a gene. The CDR3 has 16 amino acids. Germline V gene lookup returns CDR1 KGHDR and CDR2 SFDVKD. The CDR3 protein is CATSDAGTRDYNEQFF. The CDR3 bases are TGTGCCACCAGTGATGCCGGGACTAGAGATTACAATGAGCAGTTCTTC.

This chain links TRBV4-1 with TRBJ1-4; TRBD1 agrees at 8 bases. The J segment lost 7 bases and the V segment lost 6 bases, leaving 4 bases of the junction unmatched. This CDR3 has 13 amino acids. Germline-derived CDR1 and CDR2 are MGHRA and YSYEKL. DNA for the CDR3: TGCGCCAGCAGGAGAGGACAGGGTGAAAAACTGTTTTTT. As protein: CASRRGQGEKLFF.

The V and J genes are TRBV19 and TRBJ2-5; TRBD2 is a possible D gene (5 bases). Trimming cost V 5 bases and J 3 bases, with 7 bases left between them. The germline gives CDR1 LNHDA, CDR2 SQIVND (reference sequence). CDR3 size: 12 residues. CDR3: CASSEGEETQYF. CDR3 nucleotide sequence: TGTGCCAGTAGTGAGGGAGAAGAGACCCAGTACTTC.

The chain joins TRBV4-2 to TRBJ2-1; 8 nucleotides agree with TRBD2. The germline gives CDR1 LGHNA, CDR2 YNFKEQ. V gave up 2 bases and J gave up 3 bases; unmatched junction bases: 6. The CDR3 is 16 residues long. This chain's CDR3 is CASSQTTSGVYNEQFF. The CDR3 coding sequence is TGTGCCAGCAGCCAAACAACTAGCGGAGTCTACAATGAGCAGTTCTTC.

This clone was detected only once. This rearrangement joins TRBV18 to TRBJ2-5; D call uncertain. CDR1 KGHSH and CDR2 LQKENI come from the germline V gene. Trimming removed 0 bases from V and 2 bases from J, with 7 bases in between. The CDR3 spans 14 residues. This CDR3 is CASSPPSQQETQYF. The CDR3 coding sequence is TGTGCCAGCTCACCACCCTCACAGCAAGAGACCCAGTACTTC.

The DNA of the CDR3 is TGTGCCAGCACCATAAACAGGAGTTCCAATCAGCCCCAGCATTTT. It encodes CASTINRSSNQPQHF. V is TRBV27 and J is TRBJ1-5; maybe TRBD1 (5 bases). The CDR3 extends over 15 amino acids. V dropped 7 bases and J dropped 3 bases, with 16 bases sitting between them. Germline V gene data show CDR1 as MNHEY and CDR2 as SMNVEV (reference sequence).

This sequence joins TRBV7-9 and TRBJ1-5; D unresolved. This CDR3 contains 14 residues. Germline V lookup: CDR1 SEHNR, CDR2 FQNEAQ (reference sequence). Trimming left V 5 bases short and J 1 base short, with 9 bases between. The CDR3 protein is CASSPMGSNQPQHF. CDR3 sequence (DNA): TGTGCCAGCAGCCCGATGGGCAGCAATCAGCCCCAGCATTTT.

The gene calls are TRBV5-1 and TRBJ2-3, with 10 positions matching TRBD2. The CDR3 length is 18 residues. The germline V gene has CDR1 SGHRS and CDR2 YFSETQ. After removal of 0 bases from V and 0 bases from J, the junction contained 7 bases not matched to a gene. CDR3 sequence: CASSLAGTSVWSTDTQYF. The CDR3 coding sequence is TGCGCCAGCAGCTTGGCCGGGACTAGCGTGTGGAGCACAGATACGCAGTATTTT. Full variable domain (rest looked up from reference TRBV5-1 and TRBJ2-3): KAGVTQTPRYLIKTRGQQVTLSCSPISGHRSVSWYQQTPGQGLQFLFEYFSETQRNKGNFPGRFSGRQFSNSRSEMNVSTLELGDSALYLCASSLAGTSVWSTDTQYFGPGTRLTVL.

The chain has TRBV10-1 and TRBJ2-1; no definite D call. Germline V gene data show CDR1 as WNHNN and CDR2 as SYGVQD (reference sequence). V lost 0 bases and J lost 6, with 9 bases in between. This CDR3 spans 14 amino acids. DNA of the CDR3: TGCGCCAGCAGTGAGTCGAGCACTGGCAATGAGCAGTTCTTC. Its translation is CASSESSTGNEQFF.

This clone was observed once. This chain connects TRBV30 to TRBJ2-7; tentative D call: TRBD2 (6 bases). The germline V gene encodes CDR1 GTSNPN and CDR2 SVGIG (reference sequence). The V and J ends lost 0 bases and 7 bases respectively, with 7 bases between them. The CDR3 runs to 11 residues. CDR3 sequence (DNA): TGTGCCTGGAGTGTAGGAGGGGAGCAGTACTTC. Its protein is CAWSVGGEQYF.

This chain connects TRBV4-2 to TRBJ2-3; possibly TRBD2 for D (7 bases). Germline-derived CDR1 and CDR2 are LGHNA and YNFKEQ. CDR3 length equals 15 residues. V dropped 4 bases and J dropped 0 bases, with 11 bases sitting between them. CDR3 nucleotide sequence: TGTGCCAGCAGCCGGGCGGGGGCCAGCACAGATACGCAGTATTTT. Protein: CASSRAGASTDTQYF.

The rearrangement links TRBV4-1 to TRBJ2-5; 13 bases align to TRBD2. CDR1 MGHRA and CDR2 YSYEKL come from the germline V gene. V lost 4 bases to trimming and J lost 5 bases; unmatched junction nucleotides: 7. The CDR3 sequence is 16 residues long. The CDR3 here is CASSPGLAGVLETQYF. CDR3 bases: TGCGCCAGCAGCCCCGGACTAGCGGGAGTGCTTGAGACCCAGTACTTC.

This rearrangement joins TRBV4-1 to TRBJ2-1; TRBD2 matches 10 bases. Trimming removed 0 bases from V and 6 bases from J; junction bases left unmatched: 8. Germline V gene lookup returns CDR1 MGHRA and CDR2 YSYEKL. This CDR3 is 17 amino acids long. The CDR3 region has the DNA TGCGCCAGCAGCCAAGAGGGAGCGGGGGGGCCAATCAATGAGCAGTTCTTC. It is translated as CASSQEGAGGPINEQFF.

The chain is built from TRBV28 and TRBJ2-5; D is perhaps TRBD2 (6 bases). The germline V gene encodes CDR1 MDHEN and CDR2 SYDVKM. CDR3 length: 14 residues. The V and J ends lost 8 bases and 2 bases respectively, with 15 bases between them. The CDR3 is CASLPSAPQETQYF. The CDR3 DNA follows: TGTGCCAGCCTACCTAGCGCCCCTCAAGAGACCCAGTACTTC.

V and J are TRBV29-1 and TRBJ2-3; maybe TRBD2 (6 bases). The germline V gene has CDR1 SQVTM and CDR2 ANQGSEA. Trimming cost V 5 bases and J 0 bases, with 18 bases left between them. The CDR3 totals 16 residues. The CDR3 loop reads CSVRRSAGTSTDTQYF. DNA for the CDR3: TGCAGCGTTAGACGATCGGCAGGGACTAGCACAGATACGCAGTATTTT.

The chain joins TRBV15 to TRBJ2-3, with 7 bases matching TRBD2. The CDR3 is 15 residues long. Germline V CDR1 and CDR2: LNHNV, YYDKDF (reference sequence). Trimming removed 0 bases from V and 1 base from J; junction bases left unmatched: 1. DNA for the CDR3: TGTGCCACCAGCAGAGACAGCGGGGGCACAGATACGCAGTATTTT. Amino acids: CATSRDSGGTDTQYF.

CDR3 nucleotides: TGTGCCAGCAGCTTAGTAGTTATCGGGGAGCTGTTTTTT. Residues: CASSLVVIGELFF. V usage is TRBV7-9 and J usage is TRBJ2-2, with no clear D. CDR1 is SEHNR and CDR2 is FQNEAQ in the germline V gene (reference sequence). There are 13 residues in the CDR3. With 1 base removed from V and 7 bases from J, the gap between germline ends came to 7 bases.

The V and J genes are TRBV7-9 and TRBJ1-2, with D unclear. Trimming took off 2 bases at V and 4 bases at J, with 8 bases between the two ends. This CDR3 has 13 residues. Germline V CDR1 and CDR2: SEHNR, FQNEAQ (reference sequence). CDR3 sequence (DNA): TGTGCCAGCAGCTTACTGGGAGGCTATGGCTACACCTTC. As protein: CASSLLGGYGYTF.

The chain couples TRBV29-1 to TRBJ1-1; 8 bases are shared with TRBD1. Germline assignment: CDR1 SQVTM and CDR2 ANQGSEA. Trimming removed 4 bases from V and 4 bases from J; junction bases left unmatched: 2. The CDR3 runs 12 residues. The CDR3 DNA is TGCAGCGTTGTGCAGGGGGCCACTGAAGCTTTCTTT. Residues: CSVVQGATEAFF.

The chain uses TRBV25-1 and TRBJ2-3; weak D call: TRBD2 (7 bases). The germline V and J ends were trimmed by 3 bases and 2 bases, with 18 bases remaining between them. CDR3 length equals 17 residues. Germline values: CDR1 MGHDK, CDR2 SYGVNS. DNA of the CDR3: TGTGCCAGCAGTGACCCCTTGGCGGGGGCGATCACAGATACGCAGTATTTT. This encodes CASSDPLAGAITDTQYF.

The chain is built from TRBV7-3 and TRBJ1-2, with 7 bases fitting TRBD1. This CDR3 spans 15 amino acids. Per germline, CDR1 SGHTA and CDR2 FQGTGA. V dropped 0 bases and J dropped 7; count of bases not matched to a gene: 8. The CDR3 reads CASSLTGAGGVGYTF. The CDR3 DNA sequence: TGTGCCAGCAGCTTAACGGGGGCAGGGGGTGTTGGCTACACCTTC.

The chain has TRBV2 and TRBJ2-7, with a weak D call TRBD1 (5 bases). Trimming cost V 4 bases and J 3 bases, with 13 bases left between them. There are 14 residues in the CDR3. Germline CDR1 is SNHLY and CDR2 is FYNNEI. The CDR3 region has the DNA TGTGCCAGCAGTGCGACCGCAGGGTACTACGAGCAGTACTTC. Protein product: CASSATAGYYEQYF.

This sequence joins TRBV27 and TRBJ2-1; D is perhaps TRBD1 (5 bases). Trimming stripped 3 bases from V and 8 bases from J, with 11 bases between. CDR1 is MNHEY, CDR2 SMNVEV, per germline (reference sequence). The CDR3 consists of 13 residues. CDR3 region: CASSFLTGHEQFF. The DNA of the CDR3 is TGTGCCAGCAGTTTCCTTACAGGACATGAGCAGTTCTTC.

The genes are TRBV24-1 and TRBJ2-1; TRBD2 agrees at 7 bases. The germline gives CDR1 KGHDR, CDR2 SFDVKD. Losses at the gene ends were 4 bases for V and 5 bases for J; bases not matched to a gene: 4. CDR3 length: 14 amino acids. Here the CDR3 reads CATSDSGTNNEQFF. CDR3 bases: TGTGCCACCAGTGACTCCGGGACTAACAATGAGCAGTTCTTC.

The chain uses TRBV18 and TRBJ2-3; 10 nucleotides agree with TRBD1. The V segment lost 3 bases and the J segment 3 bases; nucleotides outside the gene matches: 6. Germline CDR1 and CDR2: KGHSH and LQKENI. The CDR3 length is 16 residues. The CDR3 DNA sequence: TGTGCCAGCTCACCCCAAGCGGACAGGGGGACAGATACGCAGTATTTT. Translated: CASSPQADRGTDTQYF. Drawing the rest from reference TRBV18 and TRBJ2-3, the complete variable domain is NAGVMQNPRHLVRRRGQEARLRCSPMKGHSHVYWYRQLPEEGLKFMVYLQKENIIDESGMPKERFSAEFPKEGPSILRIQQVVRGDSAAYFCASSPQADRGTDTQYFGPGTRLTVL.